One sample yielded the 19 T cell receptor beta chains listed below, sequenced in a study of shared clonotypes between healthy human individuals. Only in-frame clones appear in the TCRdb table, and some are missing; sequencing was by immunoSEQ multiplex PCR. The repertoire consists of approximately 500,000 clones, with over 70% occurring once and the leading ten covering about an eighth. The specimen sequenced was PBMCs. Every receptor here comes from a woman aged 40 to 50 in good health. Some clones in this sample may be carry-over from other donors' samples.

The V call is TRBV5-6, the J call TRBJ2-4, with 10 bases fitting TRBD1. Germline CDR1 SGHDT, CDR2 YYEEEE. J gave up 9 bases and V 4 bases, and 10 bases lay outside the gene matches. The CDR3 spans 15 residues. This CDR3 is CASSPTGQGDIIQYF. DNA of the CDR3: TGTGCCAGCAGCCCGACAGGACAGGGGGACATCATTCAGTACTTC.

To note about this clone: It differs at one base from a far larger clone, so likely a read error. The rearrangement uses TRBV11-2 and TRBJ2-7, with 9 bases aligning to TRBD1. CDR3 size: 15 residues. Unmatched junction bases numbered 7, after V lost 3 bases and J lost 4 bases. Germline CDR1 is SGHAT and CDR2 is FQNNGV. This CDR3 is CASSLQTGGCYEQYF. The CDR3 DNA reads TGTGCCAGCAGCTTGCAGACAGGGGGGTGTTACGAGCAGTACTTC.

The V and J genes are TRBV7-9 and TRBJ1-2; maybe TRBD1 (5 bases). The germline gives CDR1 SEHNR, CDR2 FQNEAQ (reference sequence). Trimming removed 3 bases at V and 8 bases at J, with 10 bases between. The CDR3 is 12 amino acids. The DNA for the CDR3 is TGTGCCAGCAGCTTGGACATCGGCGGCTACACCTTC. This translates into CASSLDIGGYTF.

This chain joins TRBV9 and TRBJ1-4; no clear D gene. V lost 4 bases, J lost 7 bases, and 17 bases lay in between. This CDR3 comprises 15 residues. Germline CDR1 SGDLS, CDR2 YYNGEE. CDR3 sequence: CASSPDVGMGEKLFF. DNA of the CDR3: TGTGCCAGCAGCCCAGACGTCGGGATGGGTGAAAAACTGTTTTTT.

The V call is TRBV7-2, the J call TRBJ2-1, with 9 bases aligning to TRBD2. CDR3 length equals 14 residues. V shed 6 bases, J shed 7 bases, and the junction held 7 bases outside the gene matches. Per the germline V gene, CDR1 is SGHTA and CDR2 is FQGNSA. CDR3 protein: CASSPVLAGNEQFF. The DNA for the CDR3 is TGTGCCAGCAGTCCCGTGCTAGCGGGGAATGAGCAGTTCTTC.

The rearrangement joins TRBV5-1 to TRBJ2-3, with 12 bases matching TRBD2. Germline-derived CDR1 and CDR2 are SGHRS and YFSETQ. The length of the CDR3 is 16 residues. J was trimmed by 4 bases and V by 5 bases; bases with no gene match: 8. The CDR3 DNA sequence: TGCGCCAGCAGTTTGCGACTAGCGGGAGAGGCAGATACGCAGTATTTT. It yields the protein CASSLRLAGEADTQYF. Filled out from reference TRBV5-1 and TRBJ2-3, the complete variable domain reads KAGVTQTPRYLIKTRGQQVTLSCSPISGHRSVSWYQQTPGQGLQFLFEYFSETQRNKGNFPGRFSGRQFSNSRSEMNVSTLELGDSALYLCASSLRLAGEADTQYFGPGTRLTVL.

The chain has TRBV4-2 and TRBJ2-7; 7 bases are shared with TRBD1. The CDR3 length is 15 residues. The V gene end was trimmed by 0 bases and the J gene end by 2 bases; junction bases not matched to a gene: 4. Looked up from germline, CDR1 is LGHNA and CDR2 is YNFKEQ. CDR3 sequence: CASSQEYRGPYEQYF. CDR3 bases: TGTGCCAGCAGCCAAGAGTACAGGGGTCCCTACGAGCAGTACTTC.

This clone was seen a few times. This chain joins TRBV19 and TRBJ2-7; perhaps TRBD2 as D (5 bases). Germline CDR1 and CDR2: LNHDA and SQIVND (reference sequence). This CDR3 contains 14 residues. V lost 7 bases, J lost 3 bases, and 16 bases lay in between. CDR3 coding DNA: TGTGCCAGTAATCGGGGTCCGGTGGACTACGAGCAGTACTTC. This sequence encodes CASNRGPVDYEQYF. Full variable domain (outside the CDR3, taken from reference TRBV19 and TRBJ2-7): DGGITQSPKYLFRKEGQNVTLSCEQNLNHDAMYWYRQDPGQGLRLIYYSQIVNDFQKGDIAEGYSVSREKKESFPLTVTSAQKNPTAFYLCASNRGPVDYEQYFGPGTRLTVT.

On this clone itself: Only one base separates this from a far larger clonotype, so it likely reflects a read error. The sample has other DNA sequences that encode this CDR3 too. The genes are TRBV2 and TRBJ1-5, with D possibly being TRBD1 (6 bases). The CDR3 extends over 12 amino acids. V was trimmed by 4 bases and J by 13 bases, leaving 14 bases between them. Per the germline V gene, CDR1 is SNHLY and CDR2 is FYNNEI. The CDR3 DNA reads TGTGCCAGCAGTGTGGGAGGGGGGCCTCAGCATTTT. Protein product: CASSVGGGPQHF.

The chain joins TRBV6-6 to TRBJ1-4, with D tentatively TRBD1 (6 bases). The CDR3 has 13 amino acids. The V and J ends lost 4 bases and 3 bases respectively, with 6 bases between them. The germline gives CDR1 MNHNY, CDR2 SVGAGI (reference sequence). The DNA for the CDR3 is TGTGCCAGCAGTTGGGGGCCTAATGAAAAACTGTTTTTT. Amino acids: CASSWGPNEKLFF.

For this clone: Since a far larger clone is one base different, this is likely a read error. Different DNA sequences within this sample yield the same CDR3. The V and J genes are TRBV6-1 and TRBJ2-7; 7 positions match TRBD2. The CDR3 totals 16 residues. The ends lost 3 bases at V and 0 bases at J; junction bases unmatched: 8. Germline lookup yields CDR1 MNHNS and CDR2 SASEGT. CDR3 loop: CASSEALAASSYEQYF. The DNA for the CDR3 is TGTGCCAGCAGTGAGGCGCTAGCGGCCAGCTCCTACGAGCAGTACTTC.

J is TRBJ1-5 and V is TRBV19; D gene unclear. This CDR3 is built from 17 residues. The V end was cut by 3 bases, the J end by 2 bases, with 17 bases between. The germline gives CDR1 LNHDA, CDR2 SQIVND (reference sequence). The CDR3 protein is CASSILATFGGNQPQHF. The CDR3 nucleotides read TGTGCCAGTAGTATTCTCGCCACGTTTGGTGGCAATCAGCCCCAGCATTTT.

Only one count was recorded for this clone. The chain employs TRBV27 and TRBJ2-7, with 7 bases lining up with TRBD2. V dropped 5 bases and J dropped 2; count of bases not matched to a gene: 6. Germline assignment: CDR1 MNHEY and CDR2 SMNVEV (reference sequence). The CDR3 consists of 14 residues. The CDR3 nucleotides are TGTGCCAGCAGTCCCCGCGGGGGACCCTACGAGCAGTACTTC. Protein sequence: CASSPRGGPYEQYF.

Comment on this clone: Given a much more abundant clone one base away, this may be a read error. Other DNA sequences from this sample encode an identical CDR3 as well. The V and J genes are TRBV11-1 and TRBJ2-1, with TRBD2 identical over 8 bases. CDR1 and CDR2 (germline): SGHAT, FQDESV (reference sequence). This CDR3 spans 15 amino acids. V gave up 4 bases and J gave up 10 bases; unmatched junction bases: 12. CDR3 loop: CASSSVAGGLTEQFF. CDR3 DNA: TGTGCCAGCAGCTCAGTTGCGGGAGGTCTTACCGAGCAGTTCTTC. The full variable domain, its missing parts supplied by reference TRBV11-1 and TRBJ2-1, is EAEVAQSPRYKITEKSQAVAFWCDPISGHATLYWYRQILGQGPELLVQFQDESVVDDSQLPKDRFSAERLKGVDSTLKIQPAELGDSAMYLCASSSVAGGLTEQFFGPGTRLTVL.

This chain connects TRBV10-3 to TRBJ2-3; D not certain. CDR1 is ENHRY, CDR2 SYGVKD, per germline. This CDR3 comprises 12 residues. Trimming took 6 bases from V and 4 from J, leaving 8 bases between them. Here the CDR3 DNA reads TGTGCCATCAGGGGCCGGGCAGATACGCAGTATTTT. It translates to CAIRGRADTQYF.

This clone was observed once. The rearrangement links TRBV6-5 to TRBJ2-7; 8 nucleotides match TRBD2. The V gene end was trimmed by 0 bases and the J gene end by 2 bases; junction bases not matched to a gene: 6. The CDR3 spans 16 residues. Germline CDR1 MNHEY, CDR2 SVGAGI. CDR3 region: CASSYSLRGDPYEQYF. For the CDR3, the DNA is TGTGCCAGCAGTTACTCATTGCGGGGGGACCCCTACGAGCAGTACTTC.

The table lists this clone with a few counts. Since a far larger clone is one base different, this is likely a read error. The conserved closing phenylalanine or tryptophan is absent in this CDR3, likely reflecting a read error. This chain joins TRBV4-3 and TRBJ2-7, with D perhaps matching TRBD2 (6 bases). The CDR3 length is 14 residues. Trimming stripped 2 bases from V and 2 bases from J, with 10 bases between. Germline V CDR1 and CDR2: LGHNA, YSLEER. The CDR3 spells CASSQFAGPYEQYL. CDR3 DNA sequence: TGCGCCAGCAGCCAATTTGCGGGGCCCTACGAGCAGTACCTC.

V is TRBV5-1 and J is TRBJ2-5, with D perhaps matching TRBD1 (5 bases). The CDR3 totals 13 residues. Looked up from germline, CDR1 is SGHRS and CDR2 is YFSETQ. The V end lost 3 bases, the J end lost 1 base, and 7 bases lay between the germline ends. The CDR3 DNA sequence: TGCGCCAGCAGCTGGACACCCCAAGAGACCCAGTACTTC. Amino acid sequence: CASSWTPQETQYF.

The V gene is TRBV28, the J gene TRBJ2-7; 8 bases line up with TRBD1. The V and J ends lost 4 bases and 0 bases, in that order; junction bases with no gene match: 5. Germline CDR1 MDHEN, CDR2 SYDVKM. This CDR3 comprises 15 residues. CDR3 sequence reads: CASSSLTGGSYEQYF. The CDR3 DNA is TGTGCCAGCAGTTCACTTACAGGGGGCTCCTACGAGCAGTACTTC.